The 4 T cell receptor beta chains presented below share a single source sample, sequenced in a study of T cells in Graves' hyperthyroidism and ophthalmopathy (dated 2019 in TCRdb). Libraries came from multiplex PCR. Sequencing took place on an Illumina HiSeq 2000. TCR beta CDR3 regions were amplified from RNA transcripts. For the first round of RT-PCR on the TCR CDR3, the HTBI primer set was used together with the Qiagen OneStep RT-PCR kit. Starting from the raw public reads, TCRdb applied fastp trimming at Q25, assembled clones with MiXCR and retained in-frame beta chains. Rows are combined by CDR3 protein, so each entry shows the most common genes and DNA. For this sample the table gives around 690,000 distinct CDR3 sequences, of which approximately 15% were detected only once. The ten largest clones capture 15% to 17% of the sample. The sequencing sample was made of blood. These receptors were obtained from a man aged 45 to 65 with Graves' hyperthyroidism.

This clonotype was detected once. A much larger clone lies a single base off, so this may be a read error. V gene TRBV7-2 combines with J gene TRBJ2-3, with 8 nucleotides matching TRBD1. V lost 4 bases to trimming and J lost 5 bases; unmatched junction nucleotides: 5. The CDR3 spans 14 residues. Germline CDR1 and CDR2: SGHTA and FQGNSA. The CDR3 nucleotides are TGTGCCAGCAGCTCACAGGGGGGAGTAGATACGCAGTATTTT. It translates to CASSSQGGVDTQYF.

V and J are TRBV5-6 and TRBJ2-3; unclear D gene. This CDR3 is 13 amino acids long. V was trimmed by 4 bases and J by 9 bases, leaving 15 bases between them. Looked up from germline, CDR1 is SGHDT and CDR2 is YYEEEE. The CDR3 sequence: CASSDEFPLTQYF. The CDR3, as DNA: TGTGCCAGCAGCGACGAATTCCCCTTGACGCAGTATTTT.

This clonotype appeared many times. The chain carries TRBV19 and TRBJ1-2; D is ambiguous. Looked up from germline, CDR1 is LNHDA and CDR2 is SQIVND (reference sequence). There are 14 residues in the CDR3. With 9 bases removed from V and 2 bases from J, the gap between germline ends came to 16 bases. CDR3 loop: CASSPTGSNYGYTF. As DNA, the CDR3 is TGTGCCAGCAGTCCCACCGGGAGCAACTATGGCTACACCTTC.

In its sample, this clonotype was seen many times. The rearrangement uses TRBV2 and TRBJ2-7; no reliable D call. This CDR3 has 13 residues. The V gene's germline CDR1 is SNHLY and CDR2 FYNNEI. With 4 bases removed from V and 3 bases from J, the gap between germline ends came to 10 bases. Here the CDR3 reads CASSGQVIYEQYF. The CDR3 nucleotides are TGTGCCAGCAGTGGGCAGGTGATCTACGAGCAGTACTTC.